These 24 T cell receptor beta chains came from one sample sequenced in a study of blood T cell repertoires in COVID-19. The assay was immunoSEQ multiplex PCR, and TCRdb's table has in-frame clones only and misses some. Of tens of thousands of clones in the sample, roughly 84% were seen once. Sequencing was carried out using peripheral blood. These receptors all stem from a woman of 80 years or more with COVID-19, enrolled during active disease.

J is TRBJ1-2 and V is TRBV6-6; TRBD1 agrees at 9 bases. CDR1 and CDR2 (germline): MNHNY, SVGAGI (reference sequence). The CDR3 is made up of 18 amino acids. Trimming removed 5 bases from V and 3 bases from J; junction bases left unmatched: 16. The CDR3 DNA follows: TGTGCCAGCAGTCCCCAACCTCCTGGGACAGGGTTGGACTATGGCTACACCTTC. Protein product: CASSPQPPGTGLDYGYTF.

The chain recombines TRBV3-1 (or the pseudogene TRBV3-2) with TRBJ1-2; weak D call: TRBD1 (5 bases). CDR1 and CDR2 (germline): LGHDT, YNNKEL (reference sequence). This CDR3 comprises 14 residues. V lost 0 bases to trimming and J lost 4 bases, with 9 bases between them. CDR3 protein: CASSQEPGPYGYTF. The CDR3 bases are TGTGCCAGCAGCCAAGAACCAGGGCCCTATGGCTACACCTTC.

The rearrangement joins TRBV14 to TRBJ2-7; D perhaps matches TRBD1 (5 bases). The CDR3 totals 11 residues. The germline CDR1 and CDR2 sequences are SGHDN and FVKESK. Trimming removed 1 base at V and 9 bases at J, with 7 bases between. The CDR3 is CASSQGQRQYF. CDR3 nucleotide sequence: TGTGCCAGCAGCCAAGGACAGCGGCAGTACTTC.

The chain carries TRBV28 and TRBJ1-5; D not certain. This CDR3 comprises 18 residues. V lost 7 bases, J lost 0 bases, and 22 bases lay in between. CDR1 MDHEN and CDR2 SYDVKM come from the germline V gene. The CDR3 reads CASTLWASRKYSNQPQHF. For the CDR3, the DNA is TGTGCCAGCACCCTTTGGGCCTCAAGGAAATATAGCAATCAGCCCCAGCATTTT. Variable domain in full (rest from reference TRBV28 and TRBJ1-5): DVKVTQSSRYLVKRTGEKVFLECVQDMDHENMFWYRQDPGLGLRLIYFSYDVKMKEKGDIPEGYSVSREKKERFSLILESASTNQTSMYLCASTLWASRKYSNQPQHFGDGTRLSIL.

The chain carries TRBV28 and TRBJ2-7; tentative D call: TRBD2 (6 bases). The germline gives CDR1 MDHEN, CDR2 SYDVKM. Trimming pared 8 bases from V and 0 bases from J, leaving 11 bases between. The CDR3 is made up of 13 amino acids. The CDR3 loop is CASRDFSSYEQYF. The CDR3 DNA reads TGTGCCAGCCGGGACTTTAGCTCCTACGAGCAGTACTTC.

J is TRBJ2-7 and V is TRBV5-1; 8 positions agree with TRBD1. The germline V gene encodes CDR1 SGHRS and CDR2 YFSETQ. Unmatched junction bases numbered 4, after V lost 5 bases and J lost 0 bases. The CDR3 has 14 residues. The DNA of the CDR3 is TGCGCCAGCAGGGACAGGGCAAGCTCCTACGAGCAGTACTTC. Its protein is CASRDRASSYEQYF.

The rearrangement joins TRBV19 to TRBJ2-1, with 11 bases lining up with TRBD2. V trimming: 6 bases; J trimming: 9 bases; junction bases outside the gene matches: 10. The CDR3 has 15 amino acids. Germline V gene data show CDR1 as LNHDA and CDR2 as SQIVND (reference sequence). Here the CDR3 reads CASRGVAGGPSEQFF. Written as DNA, the CDR3 is TGTGCCAGTAGAGGTGTAGCGGGAGGGCCGAGTGAGCAGTTCTTC.

CDR3 coding DNA: TGTGCCAGCAGCTATCTTTGGGACATAATCTCTGGGGCCAACGTCCTGACTTTC. Its protein product is CASSYLWDIISGANVLTF. This rearrangement joins TRBV11-2 to TRBJ2-6; possible D gene TRBD1, 6 bases. V lost 4 bases to trimming and J lost 0 bases, with 16 bases between them. The CDR3 consists of 18 residues. Germline CDR1 is SGHAT and CDR2 is FQNNGV.

CDR3 nucleotides: TGTGCCTGGACAGGGGGCAATGAGCAGTTCTTC. The encoded protein is CAWTGGNEQFF. The genes are TRBV30 and TRBJ2-1, with 7 bases lining up with TRBD1. Trimming removed 4 bases from V and 6 bases from J; junction bases left unmatched: 0. The V gene's germline CDR1 is GTSNPN and CDR2 SVGIG (reference sequence). There are 11 residues in the CDR3.

The chain couples TRBV29-1 to TRBJ2-3, with D possibly being TRBD1 (5 bases). Trimming removed 3 bases at V and 0 bases at J, with 16 bases between. CDR3 size: 16 residues. Germline values: CDR1 SQVTM, CDR2 ANQGSEA. The CDR3 reads CSVDGLGATSTDTQYF. The CDR3 region has the DNA TGCAGCGTTGACGGTCTAGGGGCGACTAGCACAGATACGCAGTATTTT.

V is TRBV7-9 and J is TRBJ1-2, with a tentative D call TRBD1 (5 bases). Trimming stripped 5 bases from V and 8 bases from J, with 18 bases between. Germline V gene lookup returns CDR1 SEHNR and CDR2 FQNEAQ (reference sequence). The CDR3 totals 14 residues. The CDR3 nucleotides read TGTGCCAGCAGCGGTGGGCAGGGAGGAATAGGCTACACCTTC. This codes for CASSGGQGGIGYTF.

The CDR3 spells CASSLVQGTSHEQYF. The CDR3, as DNA: TGTGCCAGCAGCTTGGTTCAGGGAACTTCCCACGAGCAGTACTTC. This rearrangement joins TRBV5-4 to TRBJ2-7; perhaps TRBD1 as D (5 bases). The V gene lost 0 bases and the J gene lost 5 bases, with 15 bases spanning the gap. The CDR3 consists of 15 residues. In germline, CDR1 is SGHNT, CDR2 YYREEE (reference sequence). Using reference TRBV5-4 and TRBJ2-7 for the parts outside the CDR3, the full variable domain is ETGVTQSPTHLIKTRGQQVTLRCSSQSGHNTVSWYQQALGQGPQFIFQYYREEENGRGNFPPRFSGLQFPNYSSELNVNALELDDSALYLCASSLVQGTSHEQYFGPGTRLTVT.

This chain uses TRBV10-3 with TRBJ1-6, with D perhaps matching TRBD1 (6 bases). V was clipped by 0 bases and J by 7 bases, with 10 bases between them. From germline, CDR1 is ENHRY and CDR2 SYGVKD. This CDR3 contains 15 residues. The CDR3 nucleotides read TGTGCCATCAGTGAGTCGCGGGGGGCCAATTCACCCCTCCACTTT. This translates into CAISESRGANSPLHF.

The J gene is TRBJ1-3, the V gene TRBV10-3, with 8 bases aligning to TRBD1. CDR1 is ENHRY, CDR2 SYGVKD, per germline. The CDR3 is made up of 19 amino acids. Losses at the gene ends were 2 bases for V and 0 bases for J; bases not matched to a gene: 12. The CDR3, as DNA: TGTGCCATCAGTGAGCCACAATGGACAGGGACGGGCTCTGGAAACACCATATATTTT. It encodes CAISEPQWTGTGSGNTIYF.

The chain combines TRBV27 with TRBJ2-1; the D gene is possibly TRBD1 (5 bases). Deletions cut 3 bases from V and 1 base from J, with 10 bases between. This CDR3 is 15 amino acids long. From germline, CDR1 is MNHEY and CDR2 SMNVEV (reference sequence). CDR3 sequence: CASSFRQRSYNEQFF. CDR3 coding DNA: TGTGCCAGCAGTTTTCGACAGAGGTCCTACAATGAGCAGTTCTTC.

This chain connects TRBV5-1 to TRBJ2-7; 10 nucleotides agree with TRBD2. V dropped 0 bases and J dropped 3; count of bases not matched to a gene: 3. The CDR3 length is 15 residues. Germline CDR1 reads SGHRS; CDR2 reads YFSETQ. DNA for the CDR3: TGCGCCAGCAGCTTGGAAGCGGGAGGGTACTACGAGCAGTACTTC. It codes for CASSLEAGGYYEQYF.

This chain links TRBV6-1 with TRBJ1-1; D is uncertain. V gave up 1 base and J gave up 8 bases, with 8 bases separating them. In germline, CDR1 is MNHNS, CDR2 SASEGT. The CDR3 is made up of 12 amino acids. The CDR3 reads CASSEEIREAFF. CDR3 nucleotides: TGTGCCAGCAGTGAAGAAATCAGAGAAGCTTTCTTT.

This chain connects TRBV6-1 to TRBJ1-2, with 7 bases lining up with TRBD1. The J segment lost 1 base and the V segment lost 4 bases, leaving 9 bases of the junction unmatched. Germline loops: CDR1 MNHNS, CDR2 SASEGT. This CDR3 contains 16 residues. CDR3 loop: CASSGRGTAFNYGYTF. CDR3 nucleotides: TGTGCCAGCAGTGGAAGAGGGACAGCCTTTAACTATGGCTACACCTTC.

The gene calls are TRBV20-1 and TRBJ2-5, with TRBD2 matching over 12 bases. Germline trimming cut 3 bases from V and 4 bases from J; bases unmatched to any gene: 6. Looked up from germline, CDR1 is DFQATT and CDR2 is SNEGSKA (reference sequence). The CDR3 length is 15 residues. The CDR3 region is CSASGPSGRAETQYF. In DNA, the CDR3 is TGCAGTGCTAGTGGGCCTAGCGGGAGGGCAGAGACCCAGTACTTC.

The chain links TRBV12-3 or TRBV12-4 to TRBJ1-1; maybe TRBD1 (5 bases). Trimming removed 4 bases from V and 4 bases from J, with 10 bases in between. This CDR3 contains 13 residues. CDR3 region: CASSWSQGTEAFF. As DNA, the CDR3 is TGTGCCAGCAGTTGGTCCCAGGGCACTGAAGCTTTCTTT.

The rearrangement joins TRBV4-1 to TRBJ1-5, with D unresolved. The CDR3 loop spans 14 amino acids. The germline V gene encodes CDR1 MGHRA and CDR2 YSYEKL. Trimming shortened V by 1 base and J by 3 bases, and 7 bases separated the two germline ends. In DNA form, the CDR3 reads TGCGCCAGCAGCCAAGGCGGGATCAATCAGCCCCAGCATTTT. Its protein is CASSQGGINQPQHF.

There are a few counts of this clone. The V call is TRBV11-2, the J call TRBJ2-3; D gene unclear. Germline values: CDR1 SGHAT, CDR2 FQNNGV. The CDR3 is 13 residues long. V lost 1 base to trimming and J lost 2 bases, with 4 bases between them. CDR3: CASSLVDTDTQYF. Here the CDR3 DNA reads TGTGCCAGCAGCTTAGTAGACACAGATACGCAGTATTTT. Full variable domain (remainder filled in from reference TRBV11-2 and TRBJ2-3): EAGVAQSPRYKIIEKRQSVAFWCNPISGHATLYWYQQILGQGPKLLIQFQNNGVVDDSQLPKDRFSAERLKGVDSTLKIQPAKLEDSAVYLCASSLVDTDTQYFGPGTRLTVL.

This clone is a singleton in its sample. This chain uses TRBV15 with TRBJ2-1; the D gene is possibly TRBD2 (6 bases). CDR3 length equals 15 residues. Germline CDR1 is LNHNV and CDR2 is YYDKDF (reference sequence). V was shortened by 2 bases and J by 7 bases, with 15 bases between the two germline ends. In DNA form, the CDR3 reads TGTGCCACCAGCAGAAGGGACCACAGCGGGAATGAGCAGTTCTTC. Translated: CATSRRDHSGNEQFF. The variable domain in full, completed from reference TRBV15 and TRBJ2-1, reads DAMVIQNPRYQVTQFGKPVTLSCSQTLNHNVMYWYQQKSSQAPKLLFHYYDKDFNNEADTPDNFQSRRPNTSFCFLDIRSPGLGDTAMYLCATSRRDHSGNEQFFGPGTRLTVL.

The chain carries TRBV10-2 and TRBJ1-2, with 7 bases identical to TRBD1. Germline loops: CDR1 WSHSY, CDR2 SAAADI. V lost 6 bases to trimming and J lost 3 bases; unmatched junction nucleotides: 4. This CDR3 contains 13 residues. This CDR3 is CASSRDSYYGYTF. The CDR3 DNA reads TGCGCCAGCAGCCGGGACAGCTACTATGGCTACACCTTC.